This TCR beta chain was documented in a study of blood T cell repertoires in COVID-19. Participant ages covered about 18 to 95 years across 20 to 25 US areas. Cohorts were determined from participant-reported clinical history. As processed by the authors: Nucleated cell counts were estimated from reference gene primer amplification. Profiled with immunoSEQ multiplex PCR; TCRdb holds only in-frame clones, not every one. V and J calls and clone size are given by that table; D and trimming were obtained from the DNA. This table holds roughly 200,000 clones, about 88% found once. This clone was recorded at least ten times. There are 15 residues in the CDR3. Germline values: CDR1 SNHLY, CDR2 FYNNEI. The ends were cut back, 4 bases at V and 6 bases at J, with 13 bases in the middle.

The TCR originated in a woman aged 25 to 45 who had been exposed to COVID-19. This chain uses TRBV2 with TRBJ1-6; D is possibly TRBD1 (6 bases). Sequencing input: PBMCs or T cells enriched from blood (not recorded which). The CDR3 coding sequence is TGTGCCAGCAGTGTCCACAGGGAGGGTAATTCACCCCTCCACTTT. Translation gives CASSVHREGNSPLHF.